A single T cell receptor beta chain is shown here with its context. The antigen remains unidentified. There are 14 residues in the CDR3. Germline V gene lookup returns CDR1 MGHRA and CDR2 YSYEKL. V was pared by 7 bases and J by 3 bases, with 16 bases between. This specimen comes from a study of shared clonotypes between healthy human individuals. Study conclusions and caveats: When naive CD4 clonotypes were compared across several donors, approximately 5% were shared.

The study drew its donors from healthy HIV-negative adults without recent acute infections or vaccinations. Naive CD4+ cells were CD45RA-selected; the remaining cells were memory. Produced via immunoSEQ multiplex PCR; TCRdb's table is partial and in-frame only. This table holds about 1 million clones, around 74% found once. Material: memory CD4+ T cells sorted from blood. The sample's subset: CD45RA-negative fraction. The J gene is TRBJ2-7, the V gene TRBV4-1, with D tentatively TRBD2 (5 bases). This clonotype was obtained from a man aged 18-30 years in good health. The CDR3 nucleotides are TGCGCCAGCAAAAAAGGGTCGGGGAACTACGAGCAGTACTTC. Residues: CASKKGSGNYEQYF.